This TCR beta chain emerged from a study of beta chain features in type 1 diabetes. The authors reverse transcribed all of the isolated RNA, so sequencing captured expressed TCRB transcripts. Libraries were prepared by immunoSEQ multiplex PCR; TCRdb keeps only in-frame clonotypes and omits some of them. The sample contains under 800,000 clones, roughly 16% of which appear only once. Study outcomes and limitations: TCRB CDR3s from Type 1 diabetes patients were moderately but significantly shorter in all four CD4+ subsets. When VDJ junctions were examined, type 1 diabetes patients showed fewer insertions and more deletions. Across patients, naive, central memory and Treg TCRB repertoires exhibited apparently greater similarity than was observed across healthy donors. HLA influence on TCRB rearrangement stayed unresolved here.

CDR1 is KGHSH and CDR2 is LQKENI in the germline V gene. This CDR3 has 12 residues. Trimming removed 3 bases from V and 4 bases from J, with 6 bases in between. To note about this clone: Its antigen is still unknown. Other nucleotide sequences from this sample produce the same CDR3.

The TCR sequence derives from a man aged 18 to 29 in good health. The sequenced sample was naive CD4+ T cells from blood. This sequence joins TRBV18 and TRBJ2-5; D not certain. The CDR3 loop is CASSPRRETQYF. In DNA, the CDR3 is TGTGCCAGCTCACCCCGGAGAGAGACCCAGTACTTC.